One and the same sample provided the 31 T cell receptor beta chains below, sequenced in a study of blood T cells in healthy people across ages (dated by TCRdb to between 2014 and 2017). To prepare the library, 5' RACE was applied. Sequencing was performed on an Illumina HiSeq 2500. The second PCR ran for roughly 7 to 12 cycles and used a J-beta primer mix along with a sample-barcoded 5' primer. TCRdb took the public reads, trimmed them with fastp at Q25, ran MiXCR for clone calling and kept in-frame beta chains. Merged by CDR3 protein, the rows form single entries marked with the most common genes and DNA. Here the sample has 1.5 million to 1.8 million distinct CDR3 sequences; 40% to 45% occur a single time. Together, the top ten hold roughly 3.7% of the sample. The specimen was blood. These receptors were collected from a woman aged 18-35 years in good health.

V usage is TRBV4-3 and J usage is TRBJ1-4; D is unresolved. Trimming pared 3 bases from V and 2 bases from J, leaving 10 bases between. In germline, CDR1 is LGHNA, CDR2 YSLEER. The CDR3 length is 15 residues. The CDR3 DNA reads TGCGCCAGCAGCCAGGGAAGTCATACTAATGAAAAACTGTTTTTT. This sequence encodes CASSQGSHTNEKLFF.

The chain links TRBV4-3 to TRBJ2-1, with no clear D. This CDR3 spans 15 amino acids. Germline CDR1 LGHNA, CDR2 YSLEER. V was trimmed by 0 bases and J by 10 bases, leaving 16 bases between them. CDR3 coding DNA: TGCGCCAGCAGCCAAGAAGCGCTAGGCGTGGGCGAGCAGTTCTTC. Its protein is CASSQEALGVGEQFF.

The rearrangement uses TRBV5-1 and TRBJ2-3, with D perhaps matching TRBD2 (6 bases). The CDR3 is made up of 15 amino acids. Germline assignment: CDR1 SGHRS and CDR2 YFSETQ. Trimming pared 3 bases from V and 4 bases from J, leaving 15 bases between. This chain's CDR3 is CASSYYGGGADTQYF. In DNA form, the CDR3 reads TGCGCCAGCAGCTACTACGGGGGAGGCGCAGATACGCAGTATTTT.

The chain combines TRBV28 with TRBJ1-1; TRBD1 matches at 7 bases. V was pared by 6 bases and J by 4 bases, with 5 bases of the junction left unmatched. The CDR3 totals 13 residues. CDR1 and CDR2 (germline): MDHEN, SYDVKM. The CDR3 loop is CASRPGGITEAFF. In nucleotides, the CDR3 is TGTGCCAGCAGACCAGGGGGGATCACTGAAGCTTTCTTT.

V and J are TRBV4-1 and TRBJ2-7, with 9 bases that match TRBD1. CDR3 length equals 13 residues. Germline CDR1 and CDR2: MGHRA and YSYEKL. V trimming: 4 bases; J trimming: 5 bases; junction bases outside the gene matches: 3. CDR3 protein: CASSRDRDNEQYF. CDR3 coding DNA: TGCGCCAGCAGCCGGGACAGGGACAACGAGCAGTACTTC.

This chain uses TRBV4-3 with TRBJ2-7, with D tentatively TRBD2 (6 bases). V lost 4 bases and J 0 bases, leaving 16 bases between the germline ends. The germline V gene has CDR1 LGHNA and CDR2 YSLEER. The CDR3 loop spans 16 amino acids. The CDR3 is CASSRDPSANSYEQYF. In nucleotides, the CDR3 is TGCGCCAGCAGCCGAGACCCTAGCGCTAACTCCTACGAGCAGTACTTC.

This rearrangement joins TRBV20-1 to TRBJ1-1; no clear D gene. V lost 1 base, J lost 8 bases, and 11 bases lay in between. CDR1 and CDR2 from the germline V gene are DFQATT and SNEGSKA (reference sequence). The CDR3 runs to 12 residues. For the CDR3, the DNA is TGCAGTGCTAGAGCTTGGGGTGGCGAAGCTTTCTTT. It is translated as CSARAWGGEAFF.

CDR3 region: CASSPRGGGYTEAFF. CDR3 coding DNA: TGTGCCAGCAGCCCCCGGGGAGGGGGGTACACTGAAGCTTTCTTT. V gene TRBV7-2 combines with J gene TRBJ1-1; weak D call: TRBD1 (6 bases). Looked up from germline, CDR1 is SGHTA and CDR2 is FQGNSA. V lost 5 bases to trimming and J lost 3 bases, with 16 bases between them. The CDR3 runs to 15 residues.

As for this clonotype: The junction differs from germline at one of its ends, possibly a read error. This rearrangement joins TRBV12-3 or TRBV12-4 to TRBJ1-1; perhaps TRBD1 as D (5 bases). The CDR3 is 14 residues long. The CDR3 nucleotides are TGTGCCAGCAGGTCGACGGCAGGGAACACTGTAGCTTTCTTT. This sequence encodes CASRSTAGNTVAFF.

This clonotype was seen only once. This chain joins TRBV6-5 and TRBJ2-3; the D call may be TRBD1 or TRBD2 (6 bases each). Trimming cost V 2 bases and J 0 bases, with 21 bases left between them. The CDR3 sequence is 19 residues long. Germline V gene sequence: CDR1 MNHEY, CDR2 SVGAGI. This CDR3 reads CASSYPQTRTGTSTDTQYF. As DNA, the CDR3 is TGTGCCAGCAGTTACCCACAAACCCGAACAGGGACTAGCACAGATACGCAGTATTTT.

The chain is built from TRBV30 and TRBJ1-1; D is uncertain. From germline, CDR1 is GTSNPN and CDR2 SVGIG (reference sequence). There are 12 residues in the CDR3. Trimming shortened V by 0 bases and J by 4 bases, and 6 bases separated the two germline ends. CDR3 sequence reads: CAWSVRGTEAFF. Here the CDR3 DNA reads TGTGCCTGGAGTGTCCGGGGCACTGAAGCTTTCTTT.

This clonotype was seen many times. The rearrangement joins TRBV12-3 or TRBV12-4 to TRBJ1-5; D gene unclear. V gave up 6 bases and J gave up 2 bases, with 5 bases separating them. The CDR3 has 12 amino acids. CDR3 amino acids: CASSARNQPQHF. As DNA, the CDR3 is TGTGCCAGCAGCGCGCGCAATCAGCCCCAGCATTTT.

The rearrangement links TRBV6-2 or TRBV6-3 to TRBJ2-5; tentatively, D is TRBD2 (5 bases). The V end was cut by 8 bases, the J end by 0 bases, with 10 bases between. CDR3 length: 13 amino acids. Looked up from germline, CDR1 is MNHEY and CDR2 is SVGEGT. The CDR3 coding sequence is TGTGCCAGCTGGAGGAGGTACCAAGAGACCCAGTACTTC. Residues: CASWRRYQETQYF.

This chain connects TRBV5-1 to TRBJ2-6; D may be TRBD2 (6 bases). The CDR3 runs 16 residues. The ends were cut back, 4 bases at V and 5 bases at J, with 16 bases in the middle. Germline CDR1 is SGHRS and CDR2 is YFSETQ. The CDR3 loop is CASSPGEAGWANVLTF. The CDR3 nucleotides read TGCGCCAGCAGCCCGGGAGAAGCCGGCTGGGCCAACGTCCTGACTTTC.

Worth noting for this clonotype: Germline is not matched at one junction end, which may reflect a read error. This CDR3 is CASSSKDGSSGANVLTF. The CDR3 nucleotides read TGCGCCAGCTCATCTAAGGACGGTAGCTCTGGGGCCAACGTCCTGACTTTC. The chain is built from TRBV18 and TRBJ2-6, with D unclear. Germline CDR1 reads KGHSH; CDR2 reads LQKENI. The CDR3 covers 17 residues.

V and J are TRBV5-1 and TRBJ2-5; TRBD2 might be the D (6 bases). The J call may be incorrect, as the DNA end agrees better with TRBJ2-7. Germline CDR1 is SGHRS and CDR2 is YFSETQ. There are 14 residues in the CDR3. The CDR3 nucleotides are TGCGCCAGCAGCTTGGGGGTGAGCGGGTACGAGCAGTACTTC. It specifies CASSLGVSGYEQYF.

DNA of the CDR3: TGTGCCAGCTCAACCCAGGTTCGCGAAGCTTTCTTT. Protein sequence: CASSTQVREAFF. The chain is built from TRBV18 and TRBJ1-1, with D uncertain. V was clipped by 5 bases and J by 8 bases, with 12 bases between them. Germline CDR1 KGHSH, CDR2 LQKENI. The CDR3 extends over 12 amino acids.

This sequence joins TRBV20-1 and TRBJ1-4; 8 positions agree with TRBD1. Germline V lookup: CDR1 DFQATT, CDR2 SNEGSKA (reference sequence). The CDR3 extends over 14 amino acids. The J segment lost 7 bases and the V segment lost 5 bases, leaving 9 bases of the junction unmatched. CDR3 residues: CSAGRQGRVEKLFF. CDR3 DNA sequence: TGCAGTGCTGGAAGACAGGGGAGAGTTGAAAAACTGTTTTTT.

A note on this clonotype: At one boundary the junction diverges from the germline segment, which might be a read error. The V and J genes are TRBV6-5 and TRBJ1-6; D perhaps matches TRBD1 (5 bases). The V gene's germline CDR1 is MNHEY and CDR2 SVGAGI. The CDR3 runs 16 residues. The CDR3 loop reads CASSYVWQGVRSPPHF. CDR3 DNA sequence: TGTGCCAGCAGTTACGTATGGCAGGGCGTTCGTTCACCCCCCCACTTT.

The chain combines TRBV5-1 with TRBJ2-1; 11 bases are shared with TRBD2. The junction had 12 bases not matched to a gene; V was cut back by 4 bases and J by 6 bases. Germline V lookup: CDR1 SGHRS, CDR2 YFSETQ. This CDR3 comprises 17 residues. The CDR3 region is CASSPEYGLAGGNEQFF. In DNA, the CDR3 is TGCGCCAGCAGCCCGGAGTATGGGCTAGCGGGAGGCAATGAGCAGTTCTTC.

This clonotype has only a few counts. The chain couples TRBV20-1 to TRBJ1-2; 8 nucleotides line up with TRBD1. J lost 0 bases, V lost 4 bases, and 10 bases had no gene match. The V gene's germline CDR1 is DFQATT and CDR2 SNEGSKA (reference sequence). The CDR3 extends over 16 amino acids. DNA for the CDR3: TGCAGTGCTACCCGGACAGGGAGGGGGGCTAACTATGGCTACACCTTC. Its translation: CSATRTGRGANYGYTF.

The chain couples TRBV20-1 to TRBJ2-4, with D unresolved. CDR1 DFQATT and CDR2 SNEGSKA come from the germline V gene (reference sequence). V lost 3 bases and J lost 6, with 12 bases in between. CDR3 length: 13 amino acids. The CDR3 DNA reads as TGCAGTGCTAGCGGCCACAACGGAAACATTCAGTACTTC. Its translation: CSASGHNGNIQYF.

The chain recombines TRBV21-1 with TRBJ1-5; TRBD1, the table's D call, lacks a check against the DNA. TRBV21-1 is reported as a pseudogene. The CDR3 has 16 residues. CDR3 amino acids: CASSKRGGDGNQPQHF. In nucleotides, the CDR3 is TGTGCCAGCAGCAAAAGGGGGGGGGATGGCAATCAGCCCCAGCATTTT.

This clonotype has just a few counts. The J gene is TRBJ2-2, the V gene TRBV4-1; D possibly corresponds to TRBD2 (5 bases). Trimming pared 1 base from V and 8 bases from J, leaving 14 bases between. Germline V gene sequence: CDR1 MGHRA, CDR2 YSYEKL. The CDR3 spans 15 residues. The CDR3 reads CASSQADFVVGELFF. Here the CDR3 DNA reads TGCGCCAGCAGCCAAGCGGACTTTGTTGTTGGGGAGCTGTTTTTT.

Regarding this clonotype: One end of the junction varies from germline; a read error may be responsible. This chain links TRBV6-1 with TRBJ2-5; TRBD2 agrees at 10 bases. The germline V gene has CDR1 MNHNS and CDR2 SASEGT. The CDR3 totals 14 residues. The CDR3 loop is CTSSGGGLFNEQYF. DNA of the CDR3: TGTACCAGCAGCGGGGGGGGGCTATTCAATGAGCAGTACTTC.

This clonotype was observed a handful of times. This sequence joins TRBV20-1 and TRBJ1-4; 10 bases map to TRBD1. Germline CDR1 is DFQATT and CDR2 is SNEGSKA (reference sequence). The CDR3 has 15 residues. Trimming removed 0 bases from V and 7 bases from J; junction bases left unmatched: 5. The CDR3 DNA reads as TGCAGTGCTAGAGATCCGGGACAGGGGAGTGAAAAACTGTTTTTT. Its translation: CSARDPGQGSEKLFF.

The J gene is TRBJ2-7, the V gene TRBV5-1; 8 positions match TRBD1. With V trimmed by 4 bases and J by 4 bases, 7 bases remained unmatched. Germline V gene data show CDR1 as SGHRS and CDR2 as YFSETQ. The CDR3 is made up of 14 amino acids. This CDR3 reads CASSQDRAQYEQYF. The CDR3 coding sequence is TGCGCCAGCAGCCAGGACAGGGCTCAGTACGAGCAGTACTTC.

This clonotype has just one count. The J gene is TRBJ2-7, the V gene TRBV6-5, with 7 bases identical to TRBD1. The CDR3 runs 16 residues. Germline V CDR1 and CDR2: MNHEY, SVGAGI. The junction had 11 bases not matched to a gene; V was cut back by 2 bases and J by 4 bases. CDR3: CASSYARQGGSYEQYF. The DNA for the CDR3 is TGTGCCAGCAGTTACGCGAGACAGGGTGGGTCGTACGAGCAGTACTTC.

This sequence joins TRBV7-9 and TRBJ1-2, with unresolved D. Trimming cost V 0 bases and J 6 bases, with 8 bases left between them. Per germline, CDR1 SEHNR and CDR2 FQNEAQ (reference sequence). The CDR3 totals 13 residues. The CDR3, as DNA: TGTGCCAGCAGCTTAGCGAGACGGAATGGCTACACCTTC. Amino acid sequence: CASSLARRNGYTF.

V usage is TRBV24-1 and J usage is TRBJ1-1, with D unresolved. The V end lost 3 bases, the J end lost 9 bases, and 16 bases lay between the germline ends. Germline CDR1 KGHDR, CDR2 SFDVKD. This CDR3 is built from 14 residues. The CDR3 spells CATSDTQLGIQAFF. The CDR3 DNA reads TGTGCCACCAGTGATACACAGCTGGGTATACAAGCTTTCTTT.

The chain has TRBV18 and TRBJ1-2; 11 nucleotides align to TRBD1. With V trimmed by 8 bases and J by 7 bases, 9 bases remained unmatched. There are 14 residues in the CDR3. CDR1 is KGHSH and CDR2 is LQKENI in the germline V gene. CDR3 amino acids: CASTGQGAMGGYTF. The CDR3 region has the DNA TGTGCCAGCACAGGACAGGGGGCAATGGGTGGCTACACCTTC. Combining the CDR3 with reference TRBV18 and TRBJ1-2 gives the whole variable domain NAGVMQNPRHLVRRRGQEARLRCSPMKGHSHVYWYRQLPEEGLKFMVYLQKENIIDESGMPKERFSAEFPKEGPSILRIQQVVRGDSAAYFCASTGQGAMGGYTFGSGTRLTVV.